This T cell receptor beta chain was identified in a study of cytomegalovirus exposure and HLA in healthy donors. Points from the study as a whole: The study listed under 200 cytomegalovirus-associated TCR beta chains.

The study ran its PCR with 60 Vbeta and 13 Jbeta primers. Profiled with immunoSEQ multiplex PCR; TCRdb holds only in-frame clones, not every one. Among some 140,000 clones listed, about 80% were seen once. Comment on this clone: The antigen is unknown.

Trimming pared 2 bases from V and 4 bases from J, leaving 20 bases between. Germline lookup yields CDR1 SEHNR and CDR2 FQNEAQ (reference sequence). The CDR3 is 17 residues long. Sequencing was done on a sample of PBMCs. This rearrangement joins TRBV7-9 to TRBJ2-5; possibly TRBD1 for D (6 bases). The clonotype was recovered from a male donor in good health and CMV-seropositive. CDR3 DNA: TGTGCCAGCAGCTTATCCCCGGGCCTACAGGGCCCAGAGACCCAGTACTTC. Encoded protein: CASSLSPGLQGPETQYF.